One T cell receptor (beta chain) is described in this entry. Its antigen remains unknown. This CDR3 contains 15 residues. V dropped 6 bases and J dropped 4; count of bases not matched to a gene: 9. Per germline, CDR1 SEHNR and CDR2 FQNEAQ (reference sequence). These data are taken from a study of beta chain features in type 1 diabetes. Overall study results and limits: cDNA sequencing could over-represent cells with high TCR expression. There was a moderate but significant shortening of TCRB CDR3s in all four CD4+ subsets of Type 1 diabetes patients.

CD4+ cells of the naive, central memory, regulatory and stem cell-like memory types were sorted via CD45RO/CCR7/CD25/CD127/CD95/CD27. Every isolated RNA sample was fully reverse transcribed, so sequencing captured expressed TCRB transcripts. The average output of naive, central memory and regulatory T cell samples was about 3.57 million reads. Using immunoSEQ multiplex PCR, the repertoire was profiled, and TCRdb retains in-frame clones only, with some absent. The sample includes some 700,000 clones, over 10% of them seen just once. Input material: naive CD4+ T cells from blood. The chain couples TRBV7-9 to TRBJ1-1; the match to TRBD1 covers 9 bases. This clonotype was obtained from a man younger than 35 with type 1 diabetes. Written as DNA, the CDR3 is TGTGCCAGCAGGCATACAGGGGGCGGGATCACTGAAGCTTTCTTT. Its protein product is CASRHTGGGITEAFF.